These 25 T cell receptor beta chains originate from one sample sequenced in a study of cytomegalovirus exposure and HLA in healthy donors. It was with 60 Vbeta and 13 Jbeta primers that the PCR ran. Measured with immunoSEQ multiplex PCR; TCRdb has only the in-frame clones, and not every one. Its listing shows about 160,000 clones. Specimen: PBMCs. Every receptor here comes from a woman in her sixties in good health and CMV-seronegative.

The chain has TRBV6-4 and TRBJ1-6, with D unresolved. V lost 10 bases and J lost 6, with 22 bases in between. This CDR3 comprises 16 residues. The germline V gene encodes CDR1 MRHNA and CDR2 SNTAGT. The CDR3 bases are TGTGCCACCCATTGGGTAAGGGAGGTCTCTAATTCACCCCTCCACTTT. Protein product: CATHWVREVSNSPLHF.

V gene TRBV5-1 combines with J gene TRBJ2-3; the match to TRBD1 covers 8 bases. V lost 0 bases, J lost 1 base, and 4 bases stayed unmatched. Germline loops: CDR1 SGHRS, CDR2 YFSETQ. This CDR3 has 16 amino acids. Here the CDR3 DNA reads TGCGCCAGCAGCTTGGCCGGGACAGGTCGCACAGATACGCAGTATTTT. As protein: CASSLAGTGRTDTQYF.

The rearrangement uses TRBV9 and TRBJ2-1; 9 nucleotides agree with TRBD2. The junction had 7 bases not matched to a gene; V was cut back by 3 bases and J by 3 bases. The CDR3 has 16 amino acids. Germline V gene data show CDR1 as SGDLS and CDR2 as YYNGEE. Here the CDR3 reads CASSALSGRYYNEQFF. In DNA form, the CDR3 reads TGTGCCAGCAGCGCTCTTAGCGGGAGATACTACAATGAGCAGTTCTTC.

The chain employs TRBV19 and TRBJ1-2; D call uncertain. CDR1 is LNHDA and CDR2 is SQIVND in the germline V gene (reference sequence). Trimming pared 3 bases from V and 2 bases from J, leaving 10 bases between. The length of the CDR3 is 14 residues. The CDR3 region is CASSMLRENYGYTF. The DNA for the CDR3 is TGTGCCAGTAGTATGTTGCGGGAAAACTATGGCTACACCTTC.

The chain joins TRBV6-4 to TRBJ1-1; D might be TRBD1 (5 bases). Germline lookup yields CDR1 MRHNA and CDR2 SNTAGT. The CDR3 has 14 amino acids. V was clipped by 6 bases and J by 6 bases, with 17 bases between them. CDR3 sequence: CASRTRDGSAEAFF. Here the CDR3 DNA reads TGTGCCAGCAGGACCCGGGACGGGAGCGCTGAAGCTTTCTTT.

This chain uses TRBV7-6 with TRBJ2-5; possible D gene TRBD2, 6 bases. The V and J ends lost 3 bases and 7 bases respectively, with 12 bases between them. CDR1 SGHVS and CDR2 FNYEAQ come from the germline V gene. The CDR3 spans 13 residues. As DNA, the CDR3 is TGTGCCAGCAGCTTCGAGGAGGGAGGGACCCAGTACTTC. Its protein product is CASSFEEGGTQYF.

The chain uses TRBV25-1 and TRBJ2-7; 7 bases fit TRBD2. Germline CDR1 MGHDK, CDR2 SYGVNS. V dropped 1 base and J dropped 1; count of bases not matched to a gene: 10. The CDR3 contains 17 residues. CDR3 loop: CASSESPGGRGSYEQYF. The DNA for the CDR3 is TGTGCCAGCAGTGAATCTCCAGGAGGGAGGGGTTCCTACGAGCAGTACTTC.

The V and J genes are TRBV5-1 and TRBJ2-2; D possibly corresponds to TRBD2 (5 bases). The CDR3 contains 15 residues. V dropped 2 bases and J dropped 0 bases, with 8 bases sitting between them. The V gene's germline CDR1 is SGHRS and CDR2 YFSETQ. Here the CDR3 reads CASSFGVPNTGELFF. The DNA of the CDR3 is TGCGCCAGCAGCTTCGGGGTTCCGAACACCGGGGAGCTGTTTTTT.

J is TRBJ1-2 and V is TRBV14; no definite D call. V gave up 4 bases and J gave up 6 bases, with 9 bases separating them. This CDR3 comprises 12 residues. CDR1 and CDR2 from the germline V gene are SGHDN and FVKESK. CDR3 in amino acids: CASSPGSNGYTF. In nucleotides, the CDR3 is TGTGCCAGCAGCCCAGGATCTAATGGCTACACCTTC. The full variable domain, in which reference TRBV14 and TRBJ1-2 provide the parts outside the CDR3, is EAGVTQFPSHSVIEKGQTVTLRCDPISGHDNLYWYRRVMGKEIKFLLHFVKESKQDESGMPNNRFLAERTGGTYSTLKVQPAELEDSGVYFCASSPGSNGYTFGSGTRLTVV.

The chain recombines TRBV6-1 with TRBJ1-6; TRBD1 is a possible D gene (6 bases). The germline V and J ends were trimmed by 5 bases and 9 bases, with 14 bases remaining between them. The CDR3 has 14 amino acids. Germline-derived CDR1 and CDR2 are MNHNS and SASEGT. The CDR3 region has the DNA TGTGCCAGCAGTCCCAGGGGTTTTGGTTCACCCCTCCACTTT. Translated: CASSPRGFGSPLHF.

The chain employs TRBV27 and TRBJ2-4, with 10 bases aligning to TRBD1. V trimming: 8 bases; J trimming: 5 bases; junction bases outside the gene matches: 6. The length of the CDR3 is 14 residues. Germline CDR1 MNHEY, CDR2 SMNVEV (reference sequence). The chain's CDR3 is CASAGTGVENIQYF. The CDR3 DNA is TGTGCCAGCGCGGGGACAGGGGTGGAAAACATTCAGTACTTC.

The chain links TRBV2 to TRBJ2-7, with 7 bases identical to TRBD2. J gave up 7 bases and V 8 bases, and 2 bases lay outside the gene matches. The CDR3 consists of 10 residues. CDR1 is SNHLY, CDR2 FYNNEI, per germline. The CDR3 region is CASQAGEQYF. The CDR3 DNA reads TGTGCCAGCCAAGCGGGGGAGCAGTACTTC. Full variable domain (missing parts from reference TRBV2 and TRBJ2-7): EPEVTQTPSHQVTQMGQEVILRCVPISNHLYFYWYRQILGQKVEFLVSFYNNEISEKSEIFDDQFSVERPDGSNFTLKIRSTKLEDSAMYFCASQAGEQYFGPGTRLTVT.

The chain links TRBV6-1 to TRBJ1-1; D uncertain. This CDR3 is 15 amino acids long. V shed 1 base and J shed 1 base, with 10 bases lying between them. The V gene's germline CDR1 is MNHNS and CDR2 SASEGT. CDR3 coding DNA: TGTGCCAGCAGTGAAGGGGTTGGCGGGAACACTGAAGCTTTCTTT. It encodes CASSEGVGGNTEAFF.

The chain is built from TRBV7-9 and TRBJ2-5; D might be TRBD2 (6 bases). TRBJ2-7 matches the DNA end more closely, so the J call is doubtful. This CDR3 comprises 15 residues. Germline V CDR1 and CDR2: SEHNR, FQNEAQ (reference sequence). The CDR3: CASSLGRGISYEQYF. The DNA of the CDR3 is TGTGCCAGCAGCTTAGGACGCGGGATCTCCTACGAGCAGTACTTC.

This CDR3 is CSGTGTGGLIVTDTQYF. The CDR3 DNA follows: TGCAGCGGTACCGGGACAGGGGGCCTTATCGTCACAGATACGCAGTATTTT. V gene TRBV29-1 combines with J gene TRBJ2-3; 12 nucleotides agree with TRBD1. There are 17 residues in the CDR3. CDR1 is SQVTM and CDR2 is ANQGSEA in the germline V gene. The V segment lost 7 bases and the J segment 2 bases; nucleotides outside the gene matches: 13.

The CDR3 DNA reads as TGTGCCAGCAGTCAAGTCGGGTCTGGGGCCAACGTCCTGACTTTC. Encoded protein: CASSQVGSGANVLTF. This chain joins TRBV27 and TRBJ2-6; D not certain. This CDR3 has 15 amino acids. The V and J ends lost 5 bases and 1 base respectively, with 9 bases between them. Germline assignment: CDR1 MNHEY and CDR2 SMNVEV (reference sequence).

In nucleotides, the CDR3 is TGTGCCTGGAGTGAATTACAGGGGGCTGAAGCTTTCTTT. As protein: CAWSELQGAEAFF. The chain links TRBV30 to TRBJ1-1, with TRBD1 identical over 8 bases. V dropped 1 base and J dropped 6; count of bases not matched to a gene: 4. CDR1 and CDR2 (germline): GTSNPN, SVGIG (reference sequence). The CDR3 totals 13 residues.

The chain carries TRBV9 and TRBJ1-1; D possibly corresponds to TRBD1 (5 bases). This CDR3 is 16 amino acids long. Deletions cut 0 bases from V and 1 base from J, with 13 bases between. Germline values: CDR1 SGDLS, CDR2 YYNGEE. CDR3 region: CASSVAGGGGNTEAFF. CDR3 DNA: TGTGCCAGCAGCGTAGCTGGGGGGGGAGGGAACACTGAAGCTTTCTTT.

The J gene is TRBJ1-2, the V gene TRBV9; TRBD1 matches at 9 bases. Germline CDR1 SGDLS, CDR2 YYNGEE. This CDR3 has 16 amino acids. Germline trimming cut 0 bases from V and 4 bases from J; bases unmatched to any gene: 7. The CDR3 sequence is CASSVDGTGISYGYTF. The CDR3 DNA reads as TGTGCCAGCAGCGTAGACGGGACAGGGATAAGCTATGGCTACACCTTC.

The gene calls are TRBV7-2 and TRBJ2-1; D is perhaps TRBD1 (5 bases). The CDR3 covers 14 residues. Germline CDR1 reads SGHTA; CDR2 reads FQGNSA. Trimming left V 5 bases short and J 2 bases short, with 10 bases between. The CDR3 loop reads CASSRGETYNEQFF. CDR3 sequence (DNA): TGTGCCAGCAGCAGGGGTGAAACCTACAATGAGCAGTTCTTC.

The chain links TRBV10-3 to TRBJ2-1; D might be TRBD2 (6 bases). Germline V gives CDR1 ENHRY, CDR2 SYGVKD. The CDR3 is 15 amino acids. The germline V and J ends were trimmed by 8 bases and 6 bases, with 20 bases remaining between them. The CDR3 DNA reads TGTGCCATCCTCGGGGGAACTGATGGCTTCAATGAGCAGTTCTTC. Translated: CAILGGTDGFNEQFF.

CDR3: CASSLYSLDEQFF. The CDR3, as DNA: TGTGCCAGCAGCTTATACTCCTTGGATGAGCAGTTCTTC. J is TRBJ2-1 and V is TRBV7-2; D is unclear. The CDR3 is 13 amino acids. The V gene lost 2 bases and the J gene lost 8 bases, with 10 bases spanning the gap. The germline V gene encodes CDR1 SGHTA and CDR2 FQGNSA. Together with reference TRBV7-2 and TRBJ2-1, the CDR3 gives the full variable domain: GAGVSQSPSNKVTEKGKDVELRCDPISGHTALYWYRQSLGQGLEFLIYFQGNSAPDKSGLPSDRFSAERTGGSVSTLTIQRTQQEDSAVYLCASSLYSLDEQFFGPGTRLTVL.

The chain carries TRBV5-4 and TRBJ2-5; 12 bases map to TRBD1. This CDR3 has 16 residues. With 3 bases clipped from V and 5 bases from J, the junction kept 8 bases outside the gene matches. The germline gives CDR1 SGHNT, CDR2 YYREEE (reference sequence). The CDR3 coding sequence is TGTGCCAGCAGCTCCGGGACAGGGGGCGCGTGGGAGACCCAGTACTTC. Amino acids: CASSSGTGGAWETQYF.

The V and J genes are TRBV25-1 and TRBJ2-7; TRBD1 agrees at 9 bases. Germline CDR1 MGHDK, CDR2 SYGVNS. Trimming removed 2 bases from V and 6 bases from J; junction bases left unmatched: 11. The CDR3 runs 16 residues. The CDR3, as DNA: TGTGCCAGCAGTGAAATTGGGACGGGACAGGGCGGCGAGCAGTACTTC. This encodes CASSEIGTGQGGEQYF.

The chain employs TRBV19 and TRBJ1-5; D call uncertain. Germline V CDR1 and CDR2: LNHDA, SQIVND (reference sequence). V was trimmed by 4 bases and J by 5 bases, leaving 9 bases between them. The CDR3 covers 13 residues. CDR3 DNA: TGTGCCAGTAGTAACGACAAGTATCAGCCCCAGCATTTT. Residues: CASSNDKYQPQHF.